The 8 T cell receptor beta chains below come from one sample, sequenced in a study of T cell responses to AZD1222 COVID-19 vaccine. The protocol was immunoSEQ multiplex PCR, while the TCRdb copy is restricted to in-frame clones and leaves out a portion. Of 150,000 to 200,000 clones in the sample, approximately 87% are singletons; the top ten hold 2.5% to 3%. The sequencing used peripheral blood, collected on day 0 of MenACWY control vaccination. These receptor sequences come from an adult in good health.

This chain uses TRBV20-1 with TRBJ2-7, with 7 bases matching TRBD2. This CDR3 is built from 14 residues. V lost 3 bases to trimming and J lost 2 bases; unmatched junction nucleotides: 7. Germline V gene lookup returns CDR1 DFQATT and CDR2 SNEGSKA (reference sequence). The chain's CDR3 is CSASGPAGTYEQYF. The CDR3 DNA reads as TGCAGTGCTAGTGGCCCAGCGGGAACCTACGAGCAGTACTTC.

J is TRBJ2-3 and V is TRBV2; D uncertain. V lost 5 bases to trimming and J lost 0 bases, with 9 bases between them. The CDR3 consists of 14 residues. Germline V lookup: CDR1 SNHLY, CDR2 FYNNEI. For the CDR3, the DNA is TGTGCCAGCAGTAGGGTTACGAGCACAGATACGCAGTATTTT. Its translation is CASSRVTSTDTQYF.

V usage is TRBV28 and J usage is TRBJ1-6, with D possibly TRBD1 on 6 matching bases. V lost 5 bases to trimming and J lost 8 bases, with 22 bases between them. Germline CDR1 is MDHEN and CDR2 is SYDVKM. The CDR3 sequence is 17 residues long. CDR3 residues: CASSHTRRGGIDSPLHF. CDR3 nucleotides: TGTGCCAGCAGTCATACACGGAGGGGGGGTATAGATTCACCCCTCCACTTT.

This chain links TRBV24-1 with TRBJ2-4; no firm D call. CDR3 length: 12 amino acids. Germline CDR1 is KGHDR and CDR2 is SFDVKD. V dropped 2 bases and J dropped 13 bases, with 11 bases sitting between them. DNA for the CDR3: TGTGCCACCAGTGATTCTGACAAGCCCCAGTACTTC. It yields the protein CATSDSDKPQYF.

This clone was observed a single time. The chain couples TRBV10-2 to TRBJ1-6, with a possible D match to TRBD1 (5 bases). Germline CDR1 WSHSY, CDR2 SAAADI. This CDR3 has 15 amino acids. Trimming removed 6 bases from V and 9 bases from J, with 18 bases in between. The CDR3 nucleotides read TGCGCCAGCAGCCCGGGGCCGGCGGGGAGTTCACCCCTCCACTTT. Its translation is CASSPGPAGSSPLHF.

The genes are TRBV10-3 and TRBJ2-2; no clear D. The CDR3 length is 13 residues. The germline V gene encodes CDR1 ENHRY and CDR2 SYGVKD. The germline V and J ends were trimmed by 5 bases and 9 bases, with 13 bases remaining between them. The CDR3: CAISSDGERELFF. The CDR3 region has the DNA TGTGCCATCAGTTCGGACGGTGAAAGGGAGCTGTTTTTT.

The chain is built from TRBV24-1 and TRBJ1-5, with 8 nucleotides matching TRBD1. Germline trimming cut 4 bases from V and 1 base from J; bases unmatched to any gene: 5. The CDR3 length is 16 residues. The germline V gene has CDR1 KGHDR and CDR2 SFDVKD. The CDR3 spells CATSDGNRGSNQPQHF. CDR3 coding DNA: TGTGCCACCAGTGACGGAAACAGGGGGAGCAATCAGCCCCAGCATTTT.

The CDR3 loop reads CASSYLESGTQYF. CDR3 sequence (DNA): TGTGCCAGCAGTTACTTAGAAAGTGGTACGCAGTATTTT. This rearrangement joins TRBV6-2 or TRBV6-3 to TRBJ2-3, with D unclear. CDR1 is MNHEY, CDR2 SVGEGT, per germline. V lost 1 base and J lost 8, with 10 bases in between. CDR3 length: 13 amino acids.